This is a list of T cell receptor beta chains from one sample in a study of cytomegalovirus exposure and HLA in healthy donors. The method was immunoSEQ multiplex PCR; TCRdb's version includes in-frame clones alone and lacks a portion of them. The sample records 130,000 or so clones, approximately 74% being singletons. Sequenced sample: PBMCs. The receptor source for this set is a male donor in good health and CMV-seronegative. Both conserved end residues are part of each CDR3. The order of the fields is CDR3 length, D gene, clone size, V gene, J gene, CDR3 DNA, CDR3 protein. D genes are given only for firm matches. Size tells how often a clone was seen (once, few, many) or the class of an expanded clone, and some rows leave it out.

CDR3 length: 15; D gene: NA; clone size: NA; V gene: TRBV9; J gene: TRBJ2-2; CDR3 DNA: TGTGCCAGCAGCGTAGAGGCCGGAGGGGACGGGGAGCTGTTTTTT; CDR3 protein: CASSVEAGGDGELFF
CDR3 length: 12; D gene: NA; clone size: once; V gene: TRBV2; J gene: TRBJ2-7; CDR3 DNA: TGTGCCAGCAGTGAATACAACTACGAGCAGTACTTC; CDR3 protein: CASSEYNYEQYF
CDR3 length: 14; D gene: TRBD1; clone size: NA; V gene: TRBV14; J gene: TRBJ2-7; CDR3 DNA: TGTGCCAGCAGCCCTGGGACAGGTCCCCTTTCTCGGAATTTC; CDR3 protein: CASSPGTGPLSRNF
CDR3 length: 18; D gene: TRBD2; clone size: NA; V gene: TRBV5-5; J gene: TRBJ2-3; CDR3 DNA: TGTGCCAGCAGCTTGGCCGGAGGGACTAGCGGAACGTTCTATACGCAGTATTTT; CDR3 protein: CASSLAGGTSGTFYTQYF
CDR3 length: 15; D gene: TRBD2; clone size: NA; V gene: TRBV5-1; J gene: TRBJ2-1; CDR3 DNA: TGCGCCAGCCGAGCTAGCGGGAGCTCCTACAATGAGCAGTTCTTC; CDR3 protein: CASRASGSSYNEQFF
CDR3 length: 11; D gene: NA; clone size: NA; V gene: TRBV28; J gene: TRBJ2-5; CDR3 DNA: TGTGCCAGCAGCCATCGGGAGACCCAGTACTTC; CDR3 protein: CASSHRETQYF
CDR3 length: 14; D gene: NA; clone size: NA; V gene: TRBV27; J gene: TRBJ2-7; CDR3 DNA: TGTGCCAGCAGTTTATCAAAGGGGACCTACGAGCAGTACTTC; CDR3 protein: CASSLSKGTYEQYF
CDR3 length: 13; D gene: NA; clone size: NA; V gene: TRBV6-5; J gene: TRBJ2-7; CDR3 DNA: TGTGCCAGCCGAGACAGCAAAACCTACGAGCAGTACTTC; CDR3 protein: CASRDSKTYEQYF
CDR3 length: 16; D gene: TRBD1; clone size: NA; V gene: TRBV28; J gene: TRBJ1-2; CDR3 DNA: TGTGCCAGCAGTTCCTCAGGACAGGGAACTAACTATGGCTACACCTTC; CDR3 protein: CASSSSGQGTNYGYTF
CDR3 length: 15; D gene: TRBD1; clone size: NA; V gene: TRBV5-8; J gene: TRBJ1-1; CDR3 DNA: TGTGCCAGCAGCTTGGGGACAGGGGTTTACACTGAAGCTTTCTTT; CDR3 protein: CASSLGTGVYTEAFF
CDR3 length: 15; D gene: TRBD2; clone size: NA; V gene: TRBV7-2; J gene: TRBJ2-1; CDR3 DNA: TGTGCCAGCATAGGGGTGCGGGGGGGCCTTAATGAGCAGTTCTTC; CDR3 protein: CASIGVRGGLNEQFF
CDR3 length: 14; D gene: NA; clone size: NA; V gene: TRBV18; J gene: TRBJ2-7; CDR3 DNA: TGTGCCAGCTCACCCCCGGTACAGAAATACGAGCAGTACTTC; CDR3 protein: CASSPPVQKYEQYF
CDR3 length: 15; D gene: NA; clone size: NA; V gene: TRBV27; J gene: TRBJ1-1; CDR3 DNA: TGTGCCAGCAGTTTAGAGCCAGGGCGGAACACTGAAGCTTTCTTT; CDR3 protein: CASSLEPGRNTEAFF
CDR3 length: 15; D gene: NA; clone size: NA; V gene: TRBV4-1; J gene: TRBJ1-3; CDR3 DNA: TGCGCCAGCAGCCAAGACAATTCCTCTGGAAACACCATATATTTT; CDR3 protein: CASSQDNSSGNTIYF
CDR3 length: 13; D gene: TRBD1; clone size: NA; V gene: TRBV27; J gene: TRBJ1-5; CDR3 DNA: TGTGCCAGCAGCCAGGACAGGGCGAAGCCCCAGCATTTT; CDR3 protein: CASSQDRAKPQHF
CDR3 length: 12; D gene: NA; clone size: NA; V gene: TRBV29-1; J gene: TRBJ2-1; CDR3 DNA: TGCAGCGTTGAAAAGGGGGTGGGTGAGCAGTTCTTC; CDR3 protein: CSVEKGVGEQFF
CDR3 length: 15; D gene: NA; clone size: NA; V gene: TRBV7-9; J gene: TRBJ2-2; CDR3 DNA: TGTGCCAGCAGCGGAGGGGGCGCGAACACCGGGGAGCTGTTTTTT; CDR3 protein: CASSGGGANTGELFF
CDR3 length: 17; D gene: TRBD2; clone size: NA; V gene: TRBV4-3; J gene: TRBJ2-1; CDR3 DNA: TGCGCCAGCAGCCAAGGACGGGGGAGGGGTTCCTACAATGAGCAGTTCTTC; CDR3 protein: CASSQGRGRGSYNEQFF
CDR3 length: 14; D gene: NA; clone size: NA; V gene: TRBV18; J gene: TRBJ1-2; CDR3 DNA: TGTGCCAGCGCGAAGCAGGGGACCTCTTATGGCTACACCTTC; CDR3 protein: CASAKQGTSYGYTF
CDR3 length: 14; D gene: NA; clone size: NA; V gene: TRBV27; J gene: TRBJ1-5; CDR3 DNA: TGTGCCAGCAGCACCGGACAGATCAATCAGCCCCAGCATTTT; CDR3 protein: CASSTGQINQPQHF
CDR3 length: 13; D gene: TRBD1; clone size: NA; V gene: TRBV6-5; J gene: TRBJ2-1; CDR3 DNA: TGTGCCACTAAGGGGGACAGACTGCGGGAGCAGTTCTTC; CDR3 protein: CATKGDRLREQFF
CDR3 length: 15; D gene: NA; clone size: NA; V gene: TRBV28; J gene: TRBJ2-1; CDR3 DNA: TGTGCCAGCAGGCAATTTCAGGTGGGGAGCAATGAGCAGTTCTTC; CDR3 protein: CASRQFQVGSNEQFF
CDR3 length: 16; D gene: NA; clone size: NA; V gene: TRBV4-1; J gene: TRBJ2-7; CDR3 DNA: TGCGCCAGCAGGGCGGATCAGGGGGGAGCGAGGTACGAGCAGTACTTC; CDR3 protein: CASRADQGGARYEQYF
CDR3 length: 16; D gene: TRBD1; clone size: NA; V gene: TRBV7-2; J gene: TRBJ1-2; CDR3 DNA: TGTGCCAGCAGCTTGGCCGGGACAGGGGGCAACTATGGCTACACCTTC; CDR3 protein: CASSLAGTGGNYGYTF
CDR3 length: 15; D gene: TRBD1; clone size: NA; V gene: TRBV5-1; J gene: TRBJ2-1; CDR3 DNA: TGCGCCAGCAGCTCAATCGGGACAGGTTACAATGAGCAGTTCTTC; CDR3 protein: CASSSIGTGYNEQFF
CDR3 length: 16; D gene: TRBD2; clone size: NA; V gene: TRBV10-3; J gene: TRBJ2-3; CDR3 DNA: TGTGCCATCAGTGAGTTAGAGCGGGAGGGTACAGATACGCAGTATTTT; CDR3 protein: CAISELEREGTDTQYF
CDR3 length: 15; D gene: TRBD2; clone size: NA; V gene: TRBV6-5; J gene: TRBJ2-1; CDR3 DNA: TGTGCCAGCAGTTATTTAGCGGGGGGTTACAATGAGCAGTTCTTC; CDR3 protein: CASSYLAGGYNEQFF
CDR3 length: 19; D gene: TRBD2; clone size: NA; V gene: TRBV5-1; J gene: TRBJ2-1; CDR3 DNA: TGCGCCAGCAGCATTCAAGGGGGGACTAGCGGGAGGGCCGCTAATGAGCAGTTCTTC; CDR3 protein: CASSIQGGTSGRAANEQFF
CDR3 length: 15; D gene: NA; clone size: few; V gene: TRBV29-1; J gene: TRBJ1-2; CDR3 DNA: TGCAGCGTTGAAGATCGGGGGTCCTCTAACTATGGCTACACCTTC; CDR3 protein: CSVEDRGSSNYGYTF
CDR3 length: 17; D gene: NA; clone size: NA; V gene: TRBV4-3; J gene: TRBJ2-1; CDR3 DNA: TGCGCCAGCAGCCAAGATTTTTCGGCTAGCGTTAACAATGAGCAGTTCTTC; CDR3 protein: CASSQDFSASVNNEQFF
CDR3 length: 12; D gene: NA; clone size: NA; V gene: TRBV7-9; J gene: TRBJ1-2; CDR3 DNA: TGTTCCAGCAGCTTAGCCGACTATGGCTACACCTTC; CDR3 protein: CSSSLADYGYTF
CDR3 length: 15; D gene: TRBD2; clone size: NA; V gene: TRBV7-2; J gene: TRBJ2-1; CDR3 DNA: TGTGCCAGCAGCTTATCGGGACTAAAGAGTAATGAGCAGTTCTTC; CDR3 protein: CASSLSGLKSNEQFF